The 12 T cell receptor beta chains given below trace back to one sample, sequenced in a study of siplizumab effects on memory and regulatory T cells. Clones were sequenced by immunoSEQ multiplex PCR, and TCRdb holds only the in-frame ones, with some missing. In the table there are approximately 82,000 clones, roughly 86% of which are singletons. Input material: Tregs sorted from blood. These receptors came from a human donor in good health.

The rearrangement joins TRBV4-1 to TRBJ2-7; 7 nucleotides line up with TRBD1. After removal of 3 bases from V and 2 bases from J, the junction contained 10 bases not matched to a gene. The germline V gene has CDR1 MGHRA and CDR2 YSYEKL. CDR3 length: 16 residues. In nucleotides, the CDR3 is TGCGCCAGCAGCCACCCAAGGGGGACAGTCACCTACGAGCAGTACTTC. It codes for CASSHPRGTVTYEQYF.

This clone came up once. The chain is built from TRBV6-6 and TRBJ1-2, with TRBD1 as a possible D gene (6 bases). V was shortened by 1 base and J by 2 bases, with 11 bases between the two germline ends. Germline V lookup: CDR1 MNHNY, CDR2 SVGAGI (reference sequence). The CDR3 is 15 amino acids. The CDR3 loop reads CASSYFTGTNYGYTF. The DNA for the CDR3 is TGTGCCAGCAGTTACTTCACAGGGACCAACTATGGCTACACCTTC.

The chain is built from TRBV6-5 and TRBJ1-2; 7 bases match TRBD1. Trimming cost V 6 bases and J 2 bases; bases outside gene matches: 3. From germline, CDR1 is MNHEY and CDR2 SVGAGI. CDR3 size: 13 residues. CDR3 in DNA: TGTGCCAGCAGCGAGGGACAGAACTATGGCTACACCTTC. Translation: CASSEGQNYGYTF.

This clone was found once. The chain uses TRBV5-1 and TRBJ1-1; the D gene is possibly TRBD1 (5 bases). V lost 6 bases, J lost 5 bases, and 23 bases lay in between. Germline CDR1 is SGHRS and CDR2 is YFSETQ. The CDR3 contains 16 residues. The CDR3 is CASKSSLGAAGTEAFF. The CDR3 bases are TGCGCCAGCAAGTCCTCTCTTGGGGCCGCCGGAACTGAAGCTTTCTTT.

The chain combines TRBV7-3 with TRBJ2-7, with D possibly being TRBD1 or TRBD2 (5 bases each). The CDR3 has 13 residues. Trimming took off 5 bases at V and 7 bases at J, with 15 bases between the two ends. Germline CDR1 SGHTA, CDR2 FQGTGA. The CDR3 sequence: CASSRQRTGEQYF. The CDR3, as DNA: TGTGCCAGCAGCAGACAGAGAACGGGGGAGCAGTACTTC. The variable domain in full, completed from reference TRBV7-3 and TRBJ2-7, reads GAGVSQTPSNKVTEKGKYVELRCDPISGHTALYWYRQSLGQGPEFLIYFQGTGAADDSGLPNDRFFAVRPEGSVSTLKIQRTERGDSAVYLCASSRQRTGEQYFGPGTRLTVT.

The chain carries TRBV4-1 and TRBJ2-2, with 7 bases lining up with TRBD1. Germline V gives CDR1 MGHRA, CDR2 YSYEKL. The V gene end was trimmed by 4 bases and the J gene end by 0 bases; junction bases not matched to a gene: 8. The CDR3 has 17 amino acids. Here the CDR3 reads CASSPYRGSSNTGELFF. The DNA for the CDR3 is TGCGCCAGCAGCCCCTACAGGGGTTCCTCGAACACCGGGGAGCTGTTTTTT.

The table lists this clone with a count of one. This chain connects TRBV15 to TRBJ2-7; D possibly uses TRBD1 or TRBD2 (5 bases each). This CDR3 spans 15 amino acids. CDR1 LNHNV and CDR2 YYDKDF come from the germline V gene (reference sequence). V dropped 1 base and J dropped 2 bases, with 12 bases sitting between them. DNA for the CDR3: TGTGCCACCAGCAGAGCCAGGGACGGACCCTACGAGCAGTACTTC. Encoded protein: CATSRARDGPYEQYF.

V is TRBV28 and J is TRBJ1-6; 8 nucleotides line up with TRBD1. The germline CDR1 and CDR2 sequences are MDHEN and SYDVKM. Trimming took 6 bases from V and 5 from J; bases not matched to a gene: 6. CDR3 size: 15 residues. The CDR3 spells CASSPDRGHNSPLHF. As DNA, the CDR3 is TGTGCCAGCAGCCCCGACAGGGGCCATAATTCACCCCTCCACTTT.

This clone occurred a few times. This rearrangement joins TRBV7-2 to TRBJ2-7; D may be TRBD1 (5 bases). This CDR3 is built from 14 residues. Germline values: CDR1 SGHTA, CDR2 FQGNSA. V was shortened by 4 bases and J by 3 bases, with 13 bases between the two germline ends. In DNA form, the CDR3 reads TGTGCCAGCAGCTCGCAGGGTGGATTCTACGAGCAGTACTTC. Amino acid sequence: CASSSQGGFYEQYF.

This rearrangement joins TRBV6-5 to TRBJ1-2; TRBD1 agrees at 9 bases. The CDR3 consists of 14 residues. J gave up 8 bases and V 2 bases, and 6 bases lay outside the gene matches. Germline CDR1 and CDR2: MNHEY and SVGAGI. The CDR3 spells CASSYLQGAEGYTF. In DNA form, the CDR3 reads TGTGCCAGCAGTTACCTACAGGGGGCAGAGGGCTACACCTTC.

V is TRBV11-3 and J is TRBJ1-2; 7 bases line up with TRBD1. The CDR3 is 14 residues long. The junction had 7 bases not matched to a gene; V was cut back by 2 bases and J by 7 bases. CDR1 SGHNT and CDR2 YENEEA come from the germline V gene. In DNA form, the CDR3 reads TGTGCCAGCAGCTTAAAAGCAAACAGGGGTGGCTACACCTTC. It is translated as CASSLKANRGGYTF.

This chain uses TRBV9 with TRBJ1-2; D remains ambiguous. Germline CDR1 is SGDLS and CDR2 is YYNGEE. This CDR3 comprises 14 residues. V was shortened by 2 bases and J by 6 bases, with 14 bases between the two germline ends. The CDR3 coding sequence is TGTGCCAGCAGCGTTAGTCCGGGTGGGGATGGCTACACCTTC. It codes for CASSVSPGGDGYTF.